What follows are 2 T cell receptor beta chains derived from one specimen sequenced in a study of OX40 agonist ivuxolimab in advanced cancers. Libraries were made using the immunoSEQ multiplex PCR assay. Held by TCRdb, this immuneACCESS table contains in-frame sequences only and omits some clones. Under half of the omission traces to an unresolved V gene where checked; the cause of the rest is unknown. This sample has some 60,000 clones in its table, and around 90% of those were observed once. Jointly, the top ten make up about an eighth of the sample. Here the sequenced sample was CD4+ or CD8+ T cells sorted from blood, taken in a trial of the OX40 agonist ivuxolimab. The receptors come from an adult with an advanced solid tumor such as melanoma, head and neck, liver or kidney cancer.

This clone was picked up one time. CDR3 sequence: CASTQNRDRERNEKLFF. The CDR3 DNA follows: TGTGCCAGCACCCAAAACCGGGACAGGGAAAGGAATGAAAAACTGTTTTTT. V usage is TRBV11-3 and J usage is TRBJ1-4; 9 nucleotides align to TRBD1. Germline assignment: CDR1 SGHNT and CDR2 YENEEA. The junction had 14 bases not matched to a gene; V was cut back by 7 bases and J by 5 bases. CDR3 length: 17 amino acids.

V is TRBV27 and J is TRBJ2-7, with D tentatively TRBD1 (5 bases). The V gene's germline CDR1 is MNHEY and CDR2 SMNVEV (reference sequence). The CDR3 length is 15 residues. Trimming stripped 2 bases from V and 3 bases from J, with 14 bases between. The CDR3 DNA follows: TGTGCCAGCAGTTTAGCATGGGGCAGCCACTACGAGCAGTACTTC. As protein: CASSLAWGSHYEQYF.